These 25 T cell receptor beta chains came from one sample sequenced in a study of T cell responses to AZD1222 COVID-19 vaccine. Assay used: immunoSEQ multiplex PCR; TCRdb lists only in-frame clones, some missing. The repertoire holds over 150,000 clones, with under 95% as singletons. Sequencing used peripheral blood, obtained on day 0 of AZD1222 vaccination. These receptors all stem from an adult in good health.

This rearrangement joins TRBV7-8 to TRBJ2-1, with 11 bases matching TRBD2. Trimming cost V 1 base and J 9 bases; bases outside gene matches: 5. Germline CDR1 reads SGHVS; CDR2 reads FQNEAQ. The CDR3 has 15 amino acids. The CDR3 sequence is CASSLVTSGSSEQFF. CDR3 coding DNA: TGTGCCAGCAGCTTAGTTACTAGCGGGAGTAGTGAGCAGTTCTTC.

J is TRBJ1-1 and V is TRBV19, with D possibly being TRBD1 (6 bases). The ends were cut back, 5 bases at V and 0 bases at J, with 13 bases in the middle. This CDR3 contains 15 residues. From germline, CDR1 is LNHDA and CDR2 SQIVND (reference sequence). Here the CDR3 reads CASSWGGGMNTEAFF. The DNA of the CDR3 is TGTGCCAGTAGTTGGGGGGGCGGTATGAACACTGAAGCTTTCTTT. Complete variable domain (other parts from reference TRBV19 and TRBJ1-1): DGGITQSPKYLFRKEGQNVTLSCEQNLNHDAMYWYRQDPGQGLRLIYYSQIVNDFQKGDIAEGYSVSREKKESFPLTVTSAQKNPTAFYLCASSWGGGMNTEAFFGQGTRLTVV.

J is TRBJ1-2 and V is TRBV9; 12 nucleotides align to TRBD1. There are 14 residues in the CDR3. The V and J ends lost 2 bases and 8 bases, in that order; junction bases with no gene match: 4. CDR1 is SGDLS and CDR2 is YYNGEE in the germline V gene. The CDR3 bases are TGTGCCAGCAGCGTGGGGACAGGGGGCAGGGGCTACACCTTC. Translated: CASSVGTGGRGYTF.

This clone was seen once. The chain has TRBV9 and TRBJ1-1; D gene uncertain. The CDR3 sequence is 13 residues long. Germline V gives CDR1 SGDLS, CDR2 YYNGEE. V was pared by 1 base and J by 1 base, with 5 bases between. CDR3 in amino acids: CASSVIANTEAFF. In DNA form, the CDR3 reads TGTGCCAGCAGCGTAATCGCGAACACTGAAGCTTTCTTT.

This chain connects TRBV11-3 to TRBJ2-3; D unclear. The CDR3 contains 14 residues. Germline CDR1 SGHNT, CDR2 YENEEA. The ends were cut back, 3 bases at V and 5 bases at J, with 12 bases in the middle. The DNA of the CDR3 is TGTGCCAGCAGCTTTCTAGTGGACGGAGATACGCAGTATTTT. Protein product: CASSFLVDGDTQYF.

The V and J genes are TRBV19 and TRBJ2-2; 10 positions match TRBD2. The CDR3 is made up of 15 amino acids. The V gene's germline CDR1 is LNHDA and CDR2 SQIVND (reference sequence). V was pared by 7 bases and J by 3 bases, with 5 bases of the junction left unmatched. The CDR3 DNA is TGTGCCAGTACGCGCCTAGCGGGAGACACCGGGGAGCTGTTTTTT. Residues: CASTRLAGDTGELFF.

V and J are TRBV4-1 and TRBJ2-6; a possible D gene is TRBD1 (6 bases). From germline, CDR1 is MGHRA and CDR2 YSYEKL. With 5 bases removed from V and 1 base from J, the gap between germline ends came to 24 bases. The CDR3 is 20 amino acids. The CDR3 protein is CASSGSRWDTTLSGANVLTF. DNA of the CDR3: TGCGCCAGCAGCGGGAGCAGGTGGGACACAACACTTTCTGGGGCCAACGTCCTGACTTTC.

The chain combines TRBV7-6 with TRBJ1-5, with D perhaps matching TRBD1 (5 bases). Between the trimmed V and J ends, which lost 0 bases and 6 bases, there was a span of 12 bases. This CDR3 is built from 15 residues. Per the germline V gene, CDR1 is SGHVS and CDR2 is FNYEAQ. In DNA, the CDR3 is TGTGCCAGCAGCTTAGCTCTGGGGCTATCTCAGCCCCAGCATTTT. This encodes CASSLALGLSQPQHF.

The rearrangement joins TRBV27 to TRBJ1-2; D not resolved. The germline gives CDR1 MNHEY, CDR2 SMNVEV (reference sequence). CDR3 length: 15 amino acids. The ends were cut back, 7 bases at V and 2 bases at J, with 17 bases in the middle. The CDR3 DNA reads TGTGCCAGCAACCCCATAGGTGGAGGCAACTATGGCTACACCTTC. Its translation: CASNPIGGGNYGYTF.

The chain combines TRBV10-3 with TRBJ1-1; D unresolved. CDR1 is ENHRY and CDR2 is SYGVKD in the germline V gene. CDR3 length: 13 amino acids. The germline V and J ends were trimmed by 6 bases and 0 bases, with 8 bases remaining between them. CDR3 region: CAIRTNMNTEAFF. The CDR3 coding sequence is TGTGCCATCAGAACTAATATGAACACTGAAGCTTTCTTT.

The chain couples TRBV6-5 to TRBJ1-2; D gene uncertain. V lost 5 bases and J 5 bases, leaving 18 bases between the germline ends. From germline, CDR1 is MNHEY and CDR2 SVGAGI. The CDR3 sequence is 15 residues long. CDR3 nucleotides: TGTGCCAGCAGTACCCGACCGGGGTCCGGGTATGGCTACACCTTC. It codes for CASSTRPGSGYGYTF.

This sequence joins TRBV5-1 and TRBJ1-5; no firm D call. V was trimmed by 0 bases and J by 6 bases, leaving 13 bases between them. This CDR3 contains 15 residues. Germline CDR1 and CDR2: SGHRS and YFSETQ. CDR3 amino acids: CASSLEGFQTQPQHF. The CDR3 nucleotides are TGCGCCAGCAGCTTGGAGGGATTCCAGACTCAGCCCCAGCATTTT.

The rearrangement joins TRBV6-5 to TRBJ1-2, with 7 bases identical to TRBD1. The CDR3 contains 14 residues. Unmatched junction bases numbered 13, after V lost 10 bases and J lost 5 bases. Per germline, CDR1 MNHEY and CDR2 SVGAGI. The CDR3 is CATRGTGVAYGYTF. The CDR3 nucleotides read TGTGCCACCAGGGGAACAGGGGTAGCGTATGGCTACACCTTC.

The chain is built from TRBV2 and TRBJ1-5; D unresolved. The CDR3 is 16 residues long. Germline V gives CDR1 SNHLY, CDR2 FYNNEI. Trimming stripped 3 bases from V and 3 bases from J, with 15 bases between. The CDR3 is CASSERRAALNQPQHF. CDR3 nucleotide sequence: TGTGCCAGCAGTGAGAGACGGGCAGCCCTCAATCAGCCCCAGCATTTT.

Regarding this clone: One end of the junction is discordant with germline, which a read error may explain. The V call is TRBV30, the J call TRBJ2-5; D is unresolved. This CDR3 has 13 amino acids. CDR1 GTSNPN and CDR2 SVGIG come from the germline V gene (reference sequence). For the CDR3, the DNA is TGTGCCTGGAAACTGATCTCGCAAGGGACCCAGTACTTC. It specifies CAWKLISQGTQYF.

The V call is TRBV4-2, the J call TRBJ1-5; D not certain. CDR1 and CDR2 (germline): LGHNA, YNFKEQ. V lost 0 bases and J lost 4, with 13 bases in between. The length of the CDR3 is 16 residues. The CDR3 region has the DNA TGTGCCAGCAGCCAAGAGGAATATCCTAGTAATCAGCCCCAGCATTTT. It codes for CASSQEEYPSNQPQHF.

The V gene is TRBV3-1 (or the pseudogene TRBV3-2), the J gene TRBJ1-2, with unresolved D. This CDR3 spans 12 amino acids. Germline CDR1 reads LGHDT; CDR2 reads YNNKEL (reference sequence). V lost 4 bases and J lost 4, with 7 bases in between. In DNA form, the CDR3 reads TGTGCCAGCAGCCCGGGCTTCTATGGCTACACCTTC. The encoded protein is CASSPGFYGYTF.

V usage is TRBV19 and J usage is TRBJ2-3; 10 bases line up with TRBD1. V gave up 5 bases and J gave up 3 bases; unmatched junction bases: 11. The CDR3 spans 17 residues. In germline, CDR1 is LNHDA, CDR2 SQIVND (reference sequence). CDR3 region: CASSLTGTGVRTDTQYF. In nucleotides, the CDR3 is TGTGCCAGTAGTCTCACCGGGACAGGGGTTCGGACAGATACGCAGTATTTT. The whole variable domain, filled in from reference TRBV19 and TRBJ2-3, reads DGGITQSPKYLFRKEGQNVTLSCEQNLNHDAMYWYRQDPGQGLRLIYYSQIVNDFQKGDIAEGYSVSREKKESFPLTVTSAQKNPTAFYLCASSLTGTGVRTDTQYFGPGTRLTVL.

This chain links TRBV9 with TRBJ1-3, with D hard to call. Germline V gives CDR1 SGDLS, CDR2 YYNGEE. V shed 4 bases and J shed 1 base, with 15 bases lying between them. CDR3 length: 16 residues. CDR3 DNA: TGTGCCAGCAGCCACCGGACTGGGGTATCTGGAAACACCATATATTTT. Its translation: CASSHRTGVSGNTIYF.

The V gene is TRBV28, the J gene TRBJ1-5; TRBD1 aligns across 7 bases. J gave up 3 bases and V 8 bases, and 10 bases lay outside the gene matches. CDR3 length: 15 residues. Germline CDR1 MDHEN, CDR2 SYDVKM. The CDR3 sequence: CASLLGQAFNQPQHF. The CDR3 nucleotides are TGTGCCAGCCTTCTAGGACAGGCCTTCAATCAGCCCCAGCATTTT. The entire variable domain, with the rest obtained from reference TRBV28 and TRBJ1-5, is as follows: DVKVTQSSRYLVKRTGEKVFLECVQDMDHENMFWYRQDPGLGLRLIYFSYDVKMKEKGDIPEGYSVSREKKERFSLILESASTNQTSMYLCASLLGQAFNQPQHFGDGTRLSIL.

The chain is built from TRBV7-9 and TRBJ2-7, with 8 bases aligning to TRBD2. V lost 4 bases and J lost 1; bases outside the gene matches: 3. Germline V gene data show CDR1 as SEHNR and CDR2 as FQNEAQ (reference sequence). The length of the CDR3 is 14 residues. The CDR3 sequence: CASSSGLGSYEQYF. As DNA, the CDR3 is TGTGCCAGCAGCTCGGGACTAGGATCCTACGAGCAGTACTTC.

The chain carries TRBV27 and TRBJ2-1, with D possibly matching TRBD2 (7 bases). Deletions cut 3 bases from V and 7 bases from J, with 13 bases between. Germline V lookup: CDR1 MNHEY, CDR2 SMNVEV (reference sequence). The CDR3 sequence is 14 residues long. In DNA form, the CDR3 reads TGTGCCAGCAGTTTCGGGGGAGGGGGGAATGAGCAGTTCTTC. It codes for CASSFGGGGNEQFF.

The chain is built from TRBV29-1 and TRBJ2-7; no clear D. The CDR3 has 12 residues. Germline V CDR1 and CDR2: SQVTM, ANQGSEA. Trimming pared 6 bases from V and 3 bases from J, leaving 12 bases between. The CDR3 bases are TGCAGCGTATCCGGGCCCCTCTACGAGCAGTACTTC. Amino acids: CSVSGPLYEQYF.

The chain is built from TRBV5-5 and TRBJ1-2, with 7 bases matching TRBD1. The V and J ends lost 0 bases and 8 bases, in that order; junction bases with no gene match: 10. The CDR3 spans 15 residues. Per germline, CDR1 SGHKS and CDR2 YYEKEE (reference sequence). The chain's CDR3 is CASSLAGDSNMGYTF. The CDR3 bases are TGTGCCAGCAGCTTGGCCGGGGACAGCAATATGGGCTACACCTTC.

The DNA of the CDR3 is TGTGCCAGCAGCCTTTCAACAGGGCTGAGCTCACCCCTCCACTTT. It yields the protein CASSLSTGLSSPLHF. The chain uses TRBV6-5 and TRBJ1-6, with a weak D call TRBD1 (6 bases). Trimming pared 6 bases from V and 10 bases from J, leaving 19 bases between. The CDR3 sequence is 15 residues long. Germline loops: CDR1 MNHEY, CDR2 SVGAGI.